These T cell receptor beta chains were read from a single sample in a study of OX40 agonist ivuxolimab in advanced cancers. Profiled with immunoSEQ multiplex PCR; TCRdb holds only in-frame clones, not every one. The sample carries around 46,000 clones, about 91% recorded once. Sequencing used CD4+ or CD8+ T cells sorted from blood, obtained in a trial of the OX40 agonist ivuxolimab. These receptors originate from an adult with an advanced solid tumor such as melanoma, head and neck, liver or kidney cancer. CDR3s include the opening cysteine and the closing phenylalanine or tryptophan. The D gene is left open where the match is weak. The listing skips clone size in some rows; elsewhere it reads once, few, many or a size class.

.,TRBJ2-1,.,TRBV4-3,TGCGCCAGCAGCCAAGATCTGTTTAGTCGCTCCTACAATGAGCAGTTCTTC,CASSQDLFSRSYNEQFF
.,TRBJ2-5,once,TRBV28,TGTGCCAGCAGTTTATTCCAGGGGCAAGAGACCCAGTACTTC,CASSLFQGQETQYF
.,TRBJ1-1,medium-sized,TRBV5-1,TGCGCCAGCAGCGAGACCCGGATGGGGCGGGGGACTGAAGCTTTCTTT,CASSETRMGRGTEAFF
TRBD2,TRBJ2-5,.,TRBV4-2,TGTGCCAGCAGCCAAGGCACTACTAGCGGGGGTCAAGAGACCCAGTACTTC,CASSQGTTSGGQETQYF
.,TRBJ2-1,.,TRBV27,TGTGCCAGCAGTTTAGCGGGGAACTCCTACAATGAGCAGTTCTTC,CASSLAGNSYNEQFF
.,TRBJ2-1,.,TRBV5-4,TGTGCCAGCAGCATGGGGGGCTACAATGAGCAGTTCTTC,CASSMGGYNEQFF
TRBD2,TRBJ2-1,.,TRBV25-1,TGTGCCACCCGTCTAGCGGGGGCCTTATACAATGAGCAGTTCTTC,CATRLAGALYNEQFF
.,TRBJ2-2,once,TRBV27,TGTGCCAGCAGTCTTAGCGGGGAGCTGTTTTTT,CASSLSGELFF
.,TRBJ2-3,.,TRBV6-1,TGTGCCAGCAGTGTACGGATAGCAGGCACAGATACGCAGTATTTT,CASSVRIAGTDTQYF
.,TRBJ2-7,.,TRBV6-5,TGTGCCAGCAGGTCGATAGCTGATACCTACGAGCAGTACTTC,CASRSIADTYEQYF
.,TRBJ2-3,.,TRBV4-3,TGCGCCAGCAGCCAAGACGCTACGCAGTATTTT,CASSQDATQYF
TRBD2,TRBJ2-7,.,TRBV7-8,TGTGCCAGCAGAGCTGGACTAGCGGTTTCCTACGAGCAGTACTTC,CASRAGLAVSYEQYF
TRBD1,TRBJ2-1,once,TRBV29-1,TGCAGCGTGGACAGGGTTTACAATGAGCAGTTCTTC,CSVDRVYNEQFF
.,TRBJ1-2,.,TRBV13,TGTGCCAGCAGCTCGCCCACTCACGATCGAGGCTATGGCTACACCTTC,CASSSPTHDRGYGYTF
.,TRBJ2-7,.,TRBV27,TGTGCCAGCAGTTCAGGCAGGGCCTACGAGCAGTACTTC,CASSSGRAYEQYF
TRBD1,TRBJ1-2,.,TRBV28,TGTGCCAGCAGTTACGAGGGGGCTGGAGGCTACACCTTC,CASSYEGAGGYTF
.,TRBJ2-5,.,TRBV9,TGTGCCAGCAGCGTAGGGGTCCAGGTAACTCCTCTACAAGAGACCCAGTACTTC,CASSVGVQVTPLQETQYF
.,TRBJ1-2,once,TRBV6-1,TGTGCCAGCAGACTACTAAAGACTGGTAACTATGGCTACACCTTC,CASRLLKTGNYGYTF
.,TRBJ1-2,.,TRBV6-5,TGTGCCAGCAGTTACAGCAACTATGGCTACACCTTC,CASSYSNYGYTF
.,TRBJ2-1,.,TRBV5-1,TGCGCCAGCAGCTTTGACAGCGACAATGAGCAGTTCTTC,CASSFDSDNEQFF
.,TRBJ1-4,.,TRBV6-1,TGTGCCAGCAGTGGATTCGGGACTCTGTCGGGAAAACTGTTTTTT,CASSGFGTLSGKLFF
TRBD2,TRBJ2-5,once,TRBV5-6,TGTGCCAGCATCACTTCGCGGGGGGGTATGGAGACCCAGTACTTC,CASITSRGGMETQYF
TRBD1,TRBJ1-3,.,TRBV2,TGTGCCAGCAGTAGAGGATGGGACAGGACCGATGGAAACACCATATATTTT,CASSRGWDRTDGNTIYF
TRBD1,TRBJ1-1,.,TRBV10-3,TGTGCCATCAGTGAGTTTTCCGGGACAGGGGGGAGCGAAGCTTTCTTT,CAISEFSGTGGSEAFF